This T cell receptor (beta chain) appears in the sequencing data of a study of T cell changes during pregnancy in multiple sclerosis. Clones were sequenced by immunoSEQ multiplex PCR, and TCRdb holds only the in-frame ones, with some missing. The data hold around 71,000 clones, with 85% to 95% observed a single time. The CDR3 runs 13 residues. CDR1 is LNHDA, CDR2 SQIVND, per germline (reference sequence). V lost 10 bases, J lost 5 bases, and 6 bases stayed unmatched. This material consisted of peripheral blood, taken in the third trimester of pregnancy. The rearrangement links TRBV19 to TRBJ2-1; TRBD2 matches 9 bases. The clonotype originates from a female donor with multiple sclerosis, enrolled in a pregnancy study. This chain's CDR3 is CATRLADNNEQFF. The CDR3 bases are TGTGCCACCCGACTAGCGGACAACAATGAGCAGTTCTTC.